This entry features one T cell receptor beta chain sequence. Its antigen is still unknown. This sample stems from a study of OX40 agonist ivuxolimab in advanced cancers. Notes on the study in general: Clonal expansion by week 6 occurred in CD4+ and CD8+ blood T cells (at 0.1 to 3.0 mg/kg).

Generated by immunoSEQ multiplex PCR, the TCRdb table keeps only in-frame clones and is missing some. The data contain roughly 86,000 clones, approximately 90% of them singletons. This sequence originates from an adult with an advanced solid tumor such as melanoma, head and neck, liver or kidney cancer. The starting material was CD4+ or CD8+ T cells sorted from blood, obtained in a trial of the OX40 agonist ivuxolimab.

CDR3 sequence reads: CASSFGGAGDTQYF. CDR3 nucleotides: TGTGCCAGCAGCTTTGGGGGCGCGGGAGATACGCAGTATTTT. The chain uses TRBV5-4 and TRBJ2-3, with a possible D match to TRBD1 (6 bases). This CDR3 comprises 14 residues. Germline V lookup: CDR1 SGHNT, CDR2 YYREEE (reference sequence). The ends were cut back, 2 bases at V and 5 bases at J, with 12 bases in the middle.